This T cell receptor (beta chain) was sequenced during a study of blood T cell repertoires in COVID-19. Across the study: PBMCs, B-cell-depleted T cells, or T cells provided the cDNA or gDNA that made up the material.

Only in-frame clones appear in the TCRdb table, and some are missing; sequencing was by immunoSEQ multiplex PCR. This sample has about 74,000 clones, with approximately 84% found just once. Germline V CDR1 and CDR2: SGHTA, FQGNSA. The CDR3 has 17 residues. The V gene end was trimmed by 1 base and the J gene end by 0 bases; junction bases not matched to a gene: 6. This TCR was sampled from a man in his sixties or seventies with acute or convalescent COVID-19. The sequencing sample was made of peripheral blood. The rearrangement links TRBV7-2 to TRBJ1-1, with TRBD1 matching over 9 bases. The CDR3 region has the DNA TGTGCCAGCAGCTTAGTCGGGACAGGGTGGGTGAACACTGAAGCTTTCTTT. It codes for CASSLVGTGWVNTEAFF.